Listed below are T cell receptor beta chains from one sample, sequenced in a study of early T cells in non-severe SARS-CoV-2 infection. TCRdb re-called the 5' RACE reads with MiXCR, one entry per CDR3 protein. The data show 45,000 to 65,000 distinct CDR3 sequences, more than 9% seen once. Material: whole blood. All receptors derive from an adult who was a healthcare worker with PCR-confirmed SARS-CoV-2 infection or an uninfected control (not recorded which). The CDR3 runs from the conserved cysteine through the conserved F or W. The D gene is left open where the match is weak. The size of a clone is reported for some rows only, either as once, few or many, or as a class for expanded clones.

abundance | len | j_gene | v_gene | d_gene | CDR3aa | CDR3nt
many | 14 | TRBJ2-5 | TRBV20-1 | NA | CSARDHWPPETQYF | TGCAGTGCTAGAGATCATTGGCCTCCAGAGACCCAGTACTTC
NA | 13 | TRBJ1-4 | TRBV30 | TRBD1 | CAWTRTGEEKLFF | TGTGCCTGGACGAGGACAGGGGAAGAAAAACTGTTTTTT
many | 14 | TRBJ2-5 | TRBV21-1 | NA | CASSKGGDQETQYF | TGTGCCAGCAGCAAGGGGGGGGACCAAGAGACCCAGTACTTC
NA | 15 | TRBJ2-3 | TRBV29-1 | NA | CSVVELFGGTDTQYF | TGCAGCGTTGTGGAACTTTTTGGGGGCACAGATACGCAGTATTTT
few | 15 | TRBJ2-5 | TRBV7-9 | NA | CASSLRVGIEETQYF | TGTGCCAGCAGCTTACGAGTCGGGATCGAAGAGACCCAGTACTTC
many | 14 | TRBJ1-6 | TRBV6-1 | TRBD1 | CASSGTEIYSPLHF | TGTGCCAGCAGCGGGACAGAGATATATTCACCCCTCCACTTT
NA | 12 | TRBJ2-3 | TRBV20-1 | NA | CSARHVRDTQYF | TGCAGTGCTAGACATGTAAGAGATACGCAGTATTTT
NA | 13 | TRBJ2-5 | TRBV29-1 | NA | CSVALRLQETQYF | TGCAGCGTTGCACTACGGCTCCAAGAGACCCAGTACTTC
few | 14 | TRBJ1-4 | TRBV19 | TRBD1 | CASSTSRDRGKLFF | TGTGCCAGTAGTACCAGCCGGGACAGAGGAAAACTGTTTTTT
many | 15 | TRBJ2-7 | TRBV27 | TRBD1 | CASSRDRVNLYEQYF | TGTGCCAGCAGTAGGGACAGGGTAAATCTCTACGAGCAGTACTTC
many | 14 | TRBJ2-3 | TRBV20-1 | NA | CSARDPGITDTQYF | TGCAGTGCTAGAGATCCCGGAATCACAGATACGCAGTATTTT
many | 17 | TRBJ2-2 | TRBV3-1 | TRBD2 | CASSQDWGGSHTGELFF | TGTGCCAGCAGCCAAGATTGGGGGGGATCGCACACCGGGGAGCTGTTTTTT
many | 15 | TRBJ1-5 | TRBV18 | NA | CASSPSASSNQPQHF | TGTGCCAGCTCACCGTCAGCATCCAGCAATCAGCCCCAGCATTTT
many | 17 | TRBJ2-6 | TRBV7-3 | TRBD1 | CASSSGQGASGANVLTF | TGTGCCAGCAGCTCCGGACAGGGGGCATCTGGGGCCAACGTCCTGACTTTC
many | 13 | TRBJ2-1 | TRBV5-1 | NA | CASRGLEGNEQFF | TGCGCCAGCCGAGGGCTAGAGGGCAATGAGCAGTTCTTC
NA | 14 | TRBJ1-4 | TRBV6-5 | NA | CASSYSPAGEKLFF | TGTGCCAGCAGTTACTCCCCGGCGGGAGAAAAACTGTTTTTT
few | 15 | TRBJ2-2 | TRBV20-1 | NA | CSASRTAANTGELFF | TGCAGTGCTAGCCGGACAGCCGCGAACACCGGGGAGCTGTTTTTT
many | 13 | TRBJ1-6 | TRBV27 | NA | CASGESYNSPLHF | TGTGCCTCAGGGGAATCCTATAATTCACCCCTCCACTTT
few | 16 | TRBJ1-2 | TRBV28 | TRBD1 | CASSPTGGGSNYGYTF | TGTGCCAGCAGCCCGACAGGGGGCGGTTCTAACTATGGCTACACCTTC
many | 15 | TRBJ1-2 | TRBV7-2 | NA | CASSSPTGGGYGYTF | TGTGCCAGCAGCAGTCCCACGGGAGGGGGCTATGGCTACACCTTC
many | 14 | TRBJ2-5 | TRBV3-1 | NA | CASSNLQAGETQYF | TGTGCCAGCAGCAATTTACAGGCTGGAGAGACCCAGTACTTC
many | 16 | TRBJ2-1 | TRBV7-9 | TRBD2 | CASSFSRGGRSNEQFF | TGTGCCAGCAGCTTTTCCCGGGGCGGGAGATCCAATGAGCAGTTCTTC
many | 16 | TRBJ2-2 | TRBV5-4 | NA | CASSLDLGSNTGELFF | TGTGCCAGCAGCTTGGACCTGGGGTCGAACACCGGGGAGCTGTTTTTT
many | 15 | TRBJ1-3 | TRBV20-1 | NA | CSARESTGSGNTIYF | TGCAGTGCTAGGGAATCGACAGGCTCTGGAAACACCATATATTTT
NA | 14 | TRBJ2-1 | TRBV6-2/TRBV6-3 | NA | CASSYIRLANEQFF | TGTGCCAGCAGTTACATCCGGCTAGCTAATGAGCAGTTCTTC
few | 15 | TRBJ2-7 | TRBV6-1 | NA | CASSPRMGDPYEQYF | TGTGCCAGCAGTCCCCGGATGGGCGACCCCTACGAGCAGTACTTC
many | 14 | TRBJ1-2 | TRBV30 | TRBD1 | CAWGQGRVNYGYTF | TGTGCCTGGGGACAGGGACGGGTCAACTATGGCTACACCTTC
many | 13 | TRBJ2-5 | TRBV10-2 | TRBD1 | CASRTGSQETQYF | TGCGCCAGCAGGACAGGGAGCCAAGAGACCCAGTACTTC
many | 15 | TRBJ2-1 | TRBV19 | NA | CASSIMDGLGNEQFF | TGTGCCAGTAGTATAATGGACGGTCTGGGGAATGAGCAGTTCTTC
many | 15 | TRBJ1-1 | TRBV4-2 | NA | CASSPLGRRNTEAFF | TGTGCCAGCAGCCCCCTGGGGAGGAGGAACACTGAAGCTTTCTTT
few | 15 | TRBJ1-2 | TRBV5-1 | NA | CASSLDGAPNYGYTF | TGCGCCAGCAGCTTGGATGGGGCCCCTAACTATGGCTACACCTTC
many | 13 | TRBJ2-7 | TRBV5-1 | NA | CASSLDRVYEQYF | TGCGCCAGCAGCTTGGATAGGGTCTACGAGCAGTACTTC
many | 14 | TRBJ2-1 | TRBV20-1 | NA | CSAKWDMIYNEQFF | TGCAGTGCTAAATGGGACATGATCTACAATGAGCAGTTCTTC
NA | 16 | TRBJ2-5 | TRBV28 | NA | CASSPGMGQWGETQYF | TGTGCCAGCAGCCCCGGGATGGGACAATGGGGAGAGACCCAGTACTTC
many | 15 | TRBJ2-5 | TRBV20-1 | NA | CSARDDQRGGETQYF | TGCAGTGCTAGAGATGATCAGAGGGGGGGAGAGACCCAGTACTTC
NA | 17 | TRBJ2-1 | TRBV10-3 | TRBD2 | CAISESKAGLAINEQFF | TGTGCCATCAGTGAGTCGAAAGCGGGACTAGCGATAAATGAGCAGTTCTTC
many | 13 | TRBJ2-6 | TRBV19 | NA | CACRISGANVLTF | TGTGCCTGCCGAATCTCTGGGGCCAACGTCCTGACTTTC
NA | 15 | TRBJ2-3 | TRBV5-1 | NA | CASRPQGGRTDTQYF | TGCGCCAGCAGACCCCAGGGGGGTCGCACAGATACGCAGTATTTT
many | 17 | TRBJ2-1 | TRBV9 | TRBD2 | CASSAGTSGIGYNEQFF | TGTGCCAGCAGCGCCGGGACTAGCGGGATTGGGTACAATGAGCAGTTCTTC
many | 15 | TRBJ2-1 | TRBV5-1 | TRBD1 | CASRAGQGTYNEQFF | TGCGCCAGCAGGGCCGGACAGGGTACCTACAATGAGCAGTTCTTC
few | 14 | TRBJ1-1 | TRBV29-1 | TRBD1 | CSVVPETGGTEAFF | TGCAGCGTTGTCCCGGAGACAGGGGGCACTGAAGCTTTCTTT
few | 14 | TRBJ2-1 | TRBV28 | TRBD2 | CASSVSGRADEQFF | TGTGCCAGCTCAGTGAGCGGGAGGGCAGATGAGCAGTTCTTC
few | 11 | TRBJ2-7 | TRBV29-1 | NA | CSVDKTGEQYF | TGCAGCGTGGATAAGACGGGGGAGCAGTACTTC
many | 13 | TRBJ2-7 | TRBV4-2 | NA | CASSQERYYEQYF | TGTGCCAGCAGCCAAGAACGCTACTACGAGCAGTACTTC
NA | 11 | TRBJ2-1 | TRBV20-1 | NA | CSASKNNEQFF | TGCAGTGCTAGTAAGAACAATGAGCAGTTCTTC
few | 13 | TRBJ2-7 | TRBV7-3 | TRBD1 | CASSWGQGYEQYF | TGTGCCAGCAGCTGGGGACAGGGATACGAGCAGTACTTC
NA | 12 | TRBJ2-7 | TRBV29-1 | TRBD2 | CSVDGGGSEQYF | TGCAGCGTTGATGGGGGAGGGAGCGAGCAGTACTTC
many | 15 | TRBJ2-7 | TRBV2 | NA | CASSVRGASSYEQYF | TGTGCCAGCAGTGTACGAGGGGCGAGCTCCTACGAGCAGTACTTC
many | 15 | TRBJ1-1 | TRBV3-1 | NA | CASSQTRGSDTEAFF | TGTGCCAGCAGCCAAACCAGGGGATCGGACACTGAAGCTTTCTTT
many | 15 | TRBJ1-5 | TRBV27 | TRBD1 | CASSLGQGDNQPQHF | TGTGCCAGCAGTTTGGGACAGGGGGACAATCAGCCCCAGCATTTT
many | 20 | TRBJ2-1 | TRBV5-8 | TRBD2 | CASPLSYRLAGGPRKEEQFF | TGTGCCAGCCCCCTCTCATATCGACTAGCGGGGGGGCCTCGTAAGGAAGAGCAGTTCTTC
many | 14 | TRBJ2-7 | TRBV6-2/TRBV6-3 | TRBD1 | CASKRGQGVYEQYF | TGTGCCAGCAAGAGGGGACAGGGGGTATACGAGCAGTACTTC
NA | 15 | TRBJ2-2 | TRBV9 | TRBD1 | CASRAGTGNTGELFF | TGTGCCAGCAGAGCCGGGACAGGGAACACCGGGGAGCTGTTTTTT
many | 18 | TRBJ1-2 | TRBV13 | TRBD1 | CASSLGNVPGQEDNGYTF | TGTGCCAGCAGCTTAGGGAATGTACCTGGACAGGAAGACAATGGCTACACCTTC
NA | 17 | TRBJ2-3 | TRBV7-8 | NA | CASSLAEKGGAGDTQYF | TGTGCCAGCAGCTTAGCGGAAAAGGGGGGCGCCGGGGATACGCAGTATTTT
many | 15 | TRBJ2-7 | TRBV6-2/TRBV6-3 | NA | CASSSPTGSSYEQYF | TGTGCCAGCAGTTCTCCGACAGGTAGCTCCTACGAGCAGTACTTC
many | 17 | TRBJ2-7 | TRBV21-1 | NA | CASTQVIVARVPYEQYF | TGTGCCAGCACTCAGGTCATAGTAGCGCGAGTCCCCTACGAGCAGTACTTC
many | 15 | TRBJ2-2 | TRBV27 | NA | CASSFGTVNTGELFF | TGTGCCAGCAGTTTTGGTACGGTGAACACCGGGGAGCTGTTTTTT
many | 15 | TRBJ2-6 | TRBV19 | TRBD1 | CASSMGTEPANVLTF | TGTGCCAGTAGTATGGGGACAGAACCCGCCAACGTCCTGACTTTC